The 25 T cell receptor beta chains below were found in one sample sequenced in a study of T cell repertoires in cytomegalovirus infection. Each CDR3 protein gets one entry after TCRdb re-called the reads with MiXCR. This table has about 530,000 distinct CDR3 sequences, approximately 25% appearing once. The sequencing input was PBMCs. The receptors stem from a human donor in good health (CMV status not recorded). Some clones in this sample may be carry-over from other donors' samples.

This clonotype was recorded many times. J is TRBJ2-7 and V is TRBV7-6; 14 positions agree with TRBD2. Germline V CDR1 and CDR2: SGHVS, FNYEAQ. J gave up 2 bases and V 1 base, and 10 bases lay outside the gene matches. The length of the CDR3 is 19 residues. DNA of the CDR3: TGTGCCAGCAGCTTAGTTGGGACTAGCGGGAGATCCCCTACCTACGAGCAGTACGTC. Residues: CASSLVGTSGRSPTYEQYV.

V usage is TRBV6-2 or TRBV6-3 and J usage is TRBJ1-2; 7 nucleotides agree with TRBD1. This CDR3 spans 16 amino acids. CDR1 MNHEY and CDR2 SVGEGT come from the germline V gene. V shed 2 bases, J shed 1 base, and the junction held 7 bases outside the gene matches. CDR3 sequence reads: CASSYHRTGRNYGYTF. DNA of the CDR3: TGTGCCAGCAGTTACCATCGGACAGGCCGTAACTATGGCTACACCTTC.

CDR3 bases: TGTGCCAGCAGATTGCTAGCGGGAGGGCCCCAGAATGAGCAGTTCTTC. Protein sequence: CASRLLAGGPQNEQFF. V gene TRBV6-2 or TRBV6-3 combines with J gene TRBJ2-1; 12 positions agree with TRBD2. The CDR3 sequence is 16 residues long. Germline trimming cut 6 bases from V and 7 bases from J; bases unmatched to any gene: 10. CDR1 MNHEY and CDR2 SVGEGT come from the germline V gene.

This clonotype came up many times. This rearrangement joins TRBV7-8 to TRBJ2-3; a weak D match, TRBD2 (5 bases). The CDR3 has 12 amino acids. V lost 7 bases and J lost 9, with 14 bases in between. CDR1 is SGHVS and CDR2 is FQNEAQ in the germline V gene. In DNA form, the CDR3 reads TGTGCCAGCAACATCCCGGGGATGACGCAGTATTTT. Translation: CASNIPGMTQYF.

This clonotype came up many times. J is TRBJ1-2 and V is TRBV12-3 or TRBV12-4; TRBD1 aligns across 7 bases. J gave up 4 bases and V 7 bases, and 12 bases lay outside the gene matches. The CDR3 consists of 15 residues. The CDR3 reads CASTGTAPEGYGYTF. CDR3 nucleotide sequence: TGTGCCAGCACCGGGACAGCTCCGGAGGGCTATGGCTACACCTTC.

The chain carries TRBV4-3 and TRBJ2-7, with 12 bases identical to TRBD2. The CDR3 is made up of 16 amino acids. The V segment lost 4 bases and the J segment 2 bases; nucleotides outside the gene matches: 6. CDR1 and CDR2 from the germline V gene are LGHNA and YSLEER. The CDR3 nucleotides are TGCGCCAGCAGCCCGTCCACTAGCGGGAGGACCTACGAGCAGTACGTC. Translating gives CASSPSTSGRTYEQYV.

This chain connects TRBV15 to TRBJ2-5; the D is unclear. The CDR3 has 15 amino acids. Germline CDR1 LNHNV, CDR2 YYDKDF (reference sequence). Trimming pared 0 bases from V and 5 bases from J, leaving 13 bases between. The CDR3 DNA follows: TGTGCCACCAGCAGAGAGGGCCGGAGTTTGGAGACCCAGTACTTC. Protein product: CATSREGRSLETQYF. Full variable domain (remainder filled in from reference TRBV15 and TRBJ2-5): DAMVIQNPRYQVTQFGKPVTLSCSQTLNHNVMYWYQQKSSQAPKLLFHYYDKDFNNEADTPDNFQSRRPNTSFCFLDIRSPGLGDTAMYLCATSREGRSLETQYFGPGTRLLVL.

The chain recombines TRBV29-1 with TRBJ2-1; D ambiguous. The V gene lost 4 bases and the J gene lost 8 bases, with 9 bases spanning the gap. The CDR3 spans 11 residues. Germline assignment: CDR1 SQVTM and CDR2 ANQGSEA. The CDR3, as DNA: TGCAGCGTTGTTCCCCTTGATGAGCAGTTCTTC. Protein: CSVVPLDEQFF.

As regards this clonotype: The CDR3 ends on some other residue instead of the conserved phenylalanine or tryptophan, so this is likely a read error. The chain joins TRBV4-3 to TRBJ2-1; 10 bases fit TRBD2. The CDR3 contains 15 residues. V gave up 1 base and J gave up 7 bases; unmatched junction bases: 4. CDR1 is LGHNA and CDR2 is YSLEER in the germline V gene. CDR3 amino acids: CASSQGGLAVNEQFL. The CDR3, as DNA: TGCGCCAGCAGCCAAGGAGGACTAGCGGTAAATGAGCAGTTCTTA.

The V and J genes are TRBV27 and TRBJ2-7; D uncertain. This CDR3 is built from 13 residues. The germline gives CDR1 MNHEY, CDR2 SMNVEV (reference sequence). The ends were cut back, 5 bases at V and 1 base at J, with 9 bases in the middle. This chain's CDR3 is CASSARHSYEQYV. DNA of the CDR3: TGTGCCAGCAGTGCGCGCCATTCCTACGAGCAGTACGTC.

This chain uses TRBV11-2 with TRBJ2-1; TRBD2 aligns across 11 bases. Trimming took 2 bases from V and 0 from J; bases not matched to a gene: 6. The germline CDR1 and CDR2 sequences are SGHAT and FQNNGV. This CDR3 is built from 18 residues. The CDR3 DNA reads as TGTGCCAGCAGCTTAACTAGCGGGAGCAGACCCTCCTACAATGAGCAGTTCTTC. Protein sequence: CASSLTSGSRPSYNEQFF.

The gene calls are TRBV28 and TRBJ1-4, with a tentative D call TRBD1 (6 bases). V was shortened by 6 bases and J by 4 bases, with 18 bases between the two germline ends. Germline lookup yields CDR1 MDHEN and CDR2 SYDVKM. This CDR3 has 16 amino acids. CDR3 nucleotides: TGTGCCAGCAGCCCCATCACAACAGGGAATAATGAAAAACTGTTTTTT. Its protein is CASSPITTGNNEKLFF.

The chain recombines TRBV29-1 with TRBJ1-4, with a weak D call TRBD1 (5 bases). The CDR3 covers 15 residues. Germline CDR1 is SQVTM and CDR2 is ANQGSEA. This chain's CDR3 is CHDPLADNPNEKLFF. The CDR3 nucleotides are TGCCATGACCCTCTAGCGGACAATCCTAATGAAAAACTGTTTTTT.

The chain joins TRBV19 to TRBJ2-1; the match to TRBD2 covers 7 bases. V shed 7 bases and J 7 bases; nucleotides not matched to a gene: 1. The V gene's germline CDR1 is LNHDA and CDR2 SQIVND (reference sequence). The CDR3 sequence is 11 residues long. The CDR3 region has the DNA TGTGCCAGTAACGGGAGGAATGAGCAGTTCTTC. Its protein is CASNGRNEQFF.

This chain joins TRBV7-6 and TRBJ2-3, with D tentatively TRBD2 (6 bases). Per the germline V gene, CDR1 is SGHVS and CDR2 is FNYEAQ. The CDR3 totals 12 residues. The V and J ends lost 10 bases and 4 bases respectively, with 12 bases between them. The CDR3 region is CATSPGADTQYF. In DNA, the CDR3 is TGTGCCACCAGTCCGGGAGCAGATACGCAGTATTTT.

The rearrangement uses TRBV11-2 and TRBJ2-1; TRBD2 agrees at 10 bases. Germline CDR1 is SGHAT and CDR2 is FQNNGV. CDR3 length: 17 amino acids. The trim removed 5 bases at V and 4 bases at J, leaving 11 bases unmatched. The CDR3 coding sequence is TGTGCCAGCAGCATCCCAACGGGACTAGCGATTTACAATGAGCAGTTCTTC. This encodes CASSIPTGLAIYNEQFF.

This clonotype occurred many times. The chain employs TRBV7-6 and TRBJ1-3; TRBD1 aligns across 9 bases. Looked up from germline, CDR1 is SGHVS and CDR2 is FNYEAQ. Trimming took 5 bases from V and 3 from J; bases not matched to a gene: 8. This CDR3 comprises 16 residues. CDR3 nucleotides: TGTGCCAGCAGCCTCGGACGGGACAGGGTTGGAAACACCATATATTTT. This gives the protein CASSLGRDRVGNTIYF.

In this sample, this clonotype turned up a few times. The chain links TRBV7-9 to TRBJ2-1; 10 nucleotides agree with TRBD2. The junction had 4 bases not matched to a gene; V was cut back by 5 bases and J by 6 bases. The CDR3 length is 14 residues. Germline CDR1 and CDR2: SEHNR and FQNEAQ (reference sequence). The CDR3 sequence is CASSPGLAVNEQFF. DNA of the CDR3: TGTGCCAGCAGCCCAGGACTAGCGGTCAATGAGCAGTTCTTC.

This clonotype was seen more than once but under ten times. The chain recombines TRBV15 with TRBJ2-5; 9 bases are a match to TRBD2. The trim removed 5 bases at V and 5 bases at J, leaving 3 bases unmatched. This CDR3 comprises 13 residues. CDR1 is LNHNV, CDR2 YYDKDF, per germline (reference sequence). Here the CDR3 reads CATSVAGVETQYF. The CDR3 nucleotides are TGTGCCACCAGCGTAGCGGGAGTGGAGACCCAGTACTTC.

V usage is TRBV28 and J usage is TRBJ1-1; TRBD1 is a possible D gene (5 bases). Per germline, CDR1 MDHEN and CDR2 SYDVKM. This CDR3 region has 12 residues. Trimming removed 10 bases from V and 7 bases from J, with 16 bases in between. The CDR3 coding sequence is TGTGCCACAGGGACGCCGTCCGTTGAAGCTTTCTTT. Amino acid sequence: CATGTPSVEAFF. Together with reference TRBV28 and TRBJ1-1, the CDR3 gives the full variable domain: DVKVTQSSRYLVKRTGEKVFLECVQDMDHENMFWYRQDPGLGLRLIYFSYDVKMKEKGDIPEGYSVSREKKERFSLILESASTNQTSMYLCATGTPSVEAFFGQGTRLTVV.

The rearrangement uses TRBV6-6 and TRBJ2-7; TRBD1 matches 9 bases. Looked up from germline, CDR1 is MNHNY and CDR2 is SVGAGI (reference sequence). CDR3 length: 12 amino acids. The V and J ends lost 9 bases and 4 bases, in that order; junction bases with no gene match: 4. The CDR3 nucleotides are TGTGCCAGTCGACAGGGGGTATACGAGCAGTACGTC. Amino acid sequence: CASRQGVYEQYV.

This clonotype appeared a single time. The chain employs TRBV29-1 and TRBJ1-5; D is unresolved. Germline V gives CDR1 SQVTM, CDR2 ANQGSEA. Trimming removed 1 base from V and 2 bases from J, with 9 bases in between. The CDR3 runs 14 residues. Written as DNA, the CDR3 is TGCAGCGTTGAAGTAGGCGGGGGCAATCAGCCCCAGCATTTT. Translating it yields CSVEVGGGNQPQHF.

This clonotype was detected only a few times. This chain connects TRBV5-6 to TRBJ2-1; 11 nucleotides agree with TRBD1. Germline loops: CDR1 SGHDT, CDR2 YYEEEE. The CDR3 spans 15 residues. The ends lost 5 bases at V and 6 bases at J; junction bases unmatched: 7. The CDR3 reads CASSHTGTGGNEQFF. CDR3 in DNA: TGTGCCAGCAGTCATACCGGGACAGGGGGCAATGAGCAGTTCTTC.

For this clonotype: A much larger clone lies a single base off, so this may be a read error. The CDR3 loop is CASSLRRENEQYF. CDR3 DNA sequence: TGTGCCAGCAGCTTACGCCGGGAGAATGAGCAGTACTTC. The rearrangement links TRBV7-2 to TRBJ2-1; D may be TRBD2 (6 bases). The J call is doubtful: the DNA matches TRBJ2-7 better. The CDR3 consists of 13 residues. From germline, CDR1 is SGHTA and CDR2 FQGNSA.

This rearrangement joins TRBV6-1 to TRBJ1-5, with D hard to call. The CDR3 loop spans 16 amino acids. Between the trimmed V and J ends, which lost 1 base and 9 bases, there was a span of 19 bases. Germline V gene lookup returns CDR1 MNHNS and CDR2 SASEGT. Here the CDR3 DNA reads TGTGCCAGCAGTGAAGTGGAGGGCCTACGGTTTCTGCCCCAGCATTTT. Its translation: CASSEVEGLRFLPQHF.